Below, one TCR beta chain is given with its context. No antigen is known for it. Employing constant-segment primers, 5'RACE generated TCR alpha and TCR beta cDNA libraries bearing sample barcodes and UMIs. TCRdb redid the calling of the 5' RACE reads with MiXCR, one entry per CDR3 protein. The table shows hundreds of thousands of distinct CDR3 sequences, with approximately 15% occurring only once. These data come from a study of T-cell memory formation after mild COVID-19. The wider study: Clusters were largely donor specific. Study-level findings and limits: Whereas later expanders leaned CD4+, clones contracting day 15 to 85 showed a balanced CD4/CD8 makeup.

The V gene's germline CDR1 is SGHDT and CDR2 YYEEEE. V lost 3 bases and J lost 4; bases outside the gene matches: 9. This CDR3 spans 16 amino acids. The receptor's source is a young man who had mild COVID-19 (a few samples of this study predate the infection). Cell type and time point are not known. J is TRBJ2-3 and V is TRBV5-6, with 9 bases identical to TRBD2. The specimen sequenced was PBMCs or a T cell subset sorted from them (not recorded which). CDR3 DNA: TGTGCCAGCAGCTGGGCACGAGCGGGGGGAGCAGATACGCAGTATTTT. Translating gives CASSWARAGGADTQYF.